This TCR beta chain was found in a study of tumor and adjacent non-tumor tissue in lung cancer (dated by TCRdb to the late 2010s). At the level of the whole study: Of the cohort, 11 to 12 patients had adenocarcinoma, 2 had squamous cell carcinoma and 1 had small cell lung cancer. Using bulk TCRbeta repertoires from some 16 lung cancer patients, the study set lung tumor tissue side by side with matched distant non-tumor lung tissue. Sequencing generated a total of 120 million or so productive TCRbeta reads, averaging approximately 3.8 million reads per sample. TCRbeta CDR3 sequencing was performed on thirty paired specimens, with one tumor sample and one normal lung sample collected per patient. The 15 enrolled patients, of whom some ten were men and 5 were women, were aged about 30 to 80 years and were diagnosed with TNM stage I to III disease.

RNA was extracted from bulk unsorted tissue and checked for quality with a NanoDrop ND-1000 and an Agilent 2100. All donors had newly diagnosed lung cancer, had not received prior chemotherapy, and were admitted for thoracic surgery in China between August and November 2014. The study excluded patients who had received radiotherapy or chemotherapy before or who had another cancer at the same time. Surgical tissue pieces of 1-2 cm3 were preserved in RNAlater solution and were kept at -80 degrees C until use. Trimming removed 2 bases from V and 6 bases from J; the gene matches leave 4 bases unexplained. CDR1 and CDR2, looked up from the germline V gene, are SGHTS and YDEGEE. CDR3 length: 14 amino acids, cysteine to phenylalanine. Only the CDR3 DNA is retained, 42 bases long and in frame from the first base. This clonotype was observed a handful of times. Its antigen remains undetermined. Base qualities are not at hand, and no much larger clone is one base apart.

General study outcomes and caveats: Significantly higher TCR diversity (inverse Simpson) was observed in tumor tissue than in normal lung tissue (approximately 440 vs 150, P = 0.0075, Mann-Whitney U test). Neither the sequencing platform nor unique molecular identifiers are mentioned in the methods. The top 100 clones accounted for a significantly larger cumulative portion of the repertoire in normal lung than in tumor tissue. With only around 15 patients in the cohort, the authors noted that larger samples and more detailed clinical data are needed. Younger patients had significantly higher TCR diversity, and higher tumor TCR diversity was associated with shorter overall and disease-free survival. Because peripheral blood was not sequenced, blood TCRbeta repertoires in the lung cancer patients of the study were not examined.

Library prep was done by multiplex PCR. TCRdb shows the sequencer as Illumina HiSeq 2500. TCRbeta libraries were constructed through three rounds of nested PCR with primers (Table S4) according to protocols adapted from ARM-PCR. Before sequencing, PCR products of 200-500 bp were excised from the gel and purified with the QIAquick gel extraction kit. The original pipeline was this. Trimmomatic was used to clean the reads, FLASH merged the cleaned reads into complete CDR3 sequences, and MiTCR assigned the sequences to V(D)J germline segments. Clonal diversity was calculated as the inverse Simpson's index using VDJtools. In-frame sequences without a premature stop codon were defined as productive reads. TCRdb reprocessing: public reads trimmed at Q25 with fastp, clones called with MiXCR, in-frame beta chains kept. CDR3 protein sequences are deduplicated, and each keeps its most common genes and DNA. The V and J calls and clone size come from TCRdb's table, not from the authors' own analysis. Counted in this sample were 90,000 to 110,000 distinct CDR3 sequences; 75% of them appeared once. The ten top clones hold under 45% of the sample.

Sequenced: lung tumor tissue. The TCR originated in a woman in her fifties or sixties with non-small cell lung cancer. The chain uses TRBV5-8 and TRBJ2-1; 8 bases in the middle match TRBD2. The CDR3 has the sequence CASSFSGGANEQFF. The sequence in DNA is TGTGCCAGCAGCTTTTCCGGGGGGGCCAATGAGCAGTTCTTC.